The 20 T cell receptor beta chains below were found in one sample sequenced in a study of blood T cell repertoires in COVID-19. Produced via immunoSEQ multiplex PCR; TCRdb's table is partial and in-frame only. Of 80,000 to 85,000 clones in the sample, under 90% were seen once. The sample was peripheral blood. The origin of the receptors is a human donor in a cohort sampled during active COVID-19.

The chain joins TRBV19 to TRBJ2-3; 8 positions agree with TRBD2. V shed 7 bases and J 7 bases; nucleotides not matched to a gene: 10. The CDR3 is made up of 14 amino acids. Germline values: CDR1 LNHDA, CDR2 SQIVND (reference sequence). The CDR3: CASTPGTSTYTQYF. The CDR3 coding sequence is TGTGCCAGTACCCCCGGGACTAGTACGTATACGCAGTATTTT.

This clone was counted only a few times. This rearrangement joins TRBV7-8 to TRBJ2-4; 9 positions agree with TRBD2. This CDR3 spans 16 amino acids. The germline V gene has CDR1 SGHVS and CDR2 FQNEAQ. V gave up 7 bases and J gave up 7 bases; unmatched junction bases: 14. The CDR3 sequence is CASTPLGGGVRNIQYF. The CDR3 nucleotides read TGTGCCAGCACCCCCCTAGGCGGGGGGGTGCGTAACATTCAGTACTTC.

The V call is TRBV7-3, the J call TRBJ2-1, with 10 bases identical to TRBD2. This CDR3 comprises 15 residues. The germline CDR1 and CDR2 sequences are SGHTA and FQGTGA. The junction had 8 bases not matched to a gene; V was cut back by 5 bases and J by 7 bases. CDR3 DNA: TGTGCCAGCAGCCCCCAAGCGGGGGGGCCTAATGAGCAGTTCTTC. Amino acid sequence: CASSPQAGGPNEQFF.

This chain links TRBV18 with TRBJ2-3; tentatively, D is TRBD2 (6 bases). CDR1 and CDR2 (germline): KGHSH, LQKENI. The CDR3 runs to 18 residues. The germline V and J ends were trimmed by 1 base and 6 bases, with 23 bases remaining between them. For the CDR3, the DNA is TGTGCCAGCTCACCACGGGCCCCTGCGGGGCCCCCTCTGGATACGCAGTATTTT. Amino acid sequence: CASSPRAPAGPPLDTQYF.

V is TRBV19 and J is TRBJ2-7; D perhaps matches TRBD1 (5 bases). Trimming pared 5 bases from V and 3 bases from J, leaving 14 bases between. The CDR3 loop spans 14 amino acids. Germline V gives CDR1 LNHDA, CDR2 SQIVND (reference sequence). The CDR3 loop is CASSAGQGYYEQYF. In nucleotides, the CDR3 is TGTGCCAGTAGTGCCGGGCAGGGCTACTACGAGCAGTACTTC.

J is TRBJ2-5 and V is TRBV4-1, with TRBD2 identical over 7 bases. The CDR3 consists of 17 residues. V trimming: 3 bases; J trimming: 2 bases; junction bases outside the gene matches: 12. Germline assignment: CDR1 MGHRA and CDR2 YSYEKL. The DNA of the CDR3 is TGCGCCAGCAGCCAGGCTTGGGGGGGATCGGGACAAGAGACCCAGTACTTC. Translating it yields CASSQAWGGSGQETQYF.

This rearrangement joins TRBV6-1 to TRBJ1-5; D is ambiguous. V lost 2 bases and J lost 6, with 5 bases in between. This CDR3 is built from 12 residues. Germline-derived CDR1 and CDR2 are MNHNS and SASEGT. The CDR3 DNA follows: TGTGCCAGCAGTGAACTTCCTCAGCCCCAGCATTTT. It is translated as CASSELPQPQHF.

This clone was counted a few times. V usage is TRBV7-8 and J usage is TRBJ2-5; 8 nucleotides align to TRBD2. Trimming removed 5 bases from V and 1 base from J; junction bases left unmatched: 9. CDR1 SGHVS and CDR2 FQNEAQ come from the germline V gene. The CDR3 is made up of 16 amino acids. In DNA, the CDR3 is TGTGCCAGCAGCCGGACTGTCACTAGCGGCCAAGAGACCCAGTACTTC. This codes for CASSRTVTSGQETQYF.

This chain links TRBV29-1 with TRBJ2-7; the D gene is possibly TRBD1 (5 bases). There are 13 residues in the CDR3. Germline V gene lookup returns CDR1 SQVTM and CDR2 ANQGSEA. Between the trimmed V and J ends, which lost 4 bases and 4 bases, there was a span of 14 bases. The CDR3 spells CSVVYRTQYEQYF. The DNA for the CDR3 is TGCAGCGTTGTTTACAGGACCCAATACGAGCAGTACTTC.

The chain employs TRBV28 and TRBJ1-2, with D possibly matching TRBD1 (5 bases). Germline loops: CDR1 MDHEN, CDR2 SYDVKM. This CDR3 region has 14 residues. Trimming removed 8 bases at V and 8 bases at J, with 21 bases between. CDR3 region: CASFPPAGQGGYTF. The CDR3 nucleotides read TGTGCCAGCTTCCCCCCGGCGGGGCAGGGCGGCTACACCTTC.

The chain couples TRBV3-1 (or the pseudogene TRBV3-2) to TRBJ2-2, with a tentative D call TRBD1 (5 bases). Germline CDR1 LGHDT, CDR2 YNNKEL (reference sequence). Trimming left V 1 base short and J 7 bases short, with 16 bases between. This CDR3 region has 16 residues. Here the CDR3 reads CASSQGGPGLSGELFF. In DNA form, the CDR3 reads TGTGCCAGCAGCCAAGGAGGACCAGGGTTAAGCGGGGAGCTGTTTTTT.

The J gene is TRBJ2-5, the V gene TRBV12-5; 9 bases are shared with TRBD1. V was pared by 4 bases and J by 5 bases, with 8 bases of the junction left unmatched. Germline lookup yields CDR1 LGHNT and CDR2 FRNRAP. CDR3 size: 15 residues. The CDR3 DNA follows: TGTGCTAGTGGTTCCCCGGGACAGGGAGGGGAGACCCAGTACTTC. Translated: CASGSPGQGGETQYF.

The V call is TRBV28, the J call TRBJ2-1; no firm D call. This CDR3 contains 15 residues. CDR1 is MDHEN and CDR2 is SYDVKM in the germline V gene. The V end lost 4 bases, the J end lost 0 bases, and 10 bases lay between the germline ends. CDR3 coding DNA: TGTGCCAGCAGTTCGCAGGTTGGCTCCTACAATGAGCAGTTCTTC. Residues: CASSSQVGSYNEQFF.

The chain uses TRBV11-2 and TRBJ1-2; 7 bases are shared with TRBD1. CDR1 and CDR2 from the germline V gene are SGHAT and FQNNGV. This CDR3 comprises 13 residues. Unmatched junction bases numbered 4, after V lost 2 bases and J lost 7 bases. The CDR3 DNA sequence: TGTGCCAGCAGCTTAACCAGGGACAGTGGCTACACCTTC. As protein: CASSLTRDSGYTF.

This clone has a count of ten or more. The CDR3 sequence is CASSSPRAGIHGYTF. The CDR3 DNA reads TGTGCCAGCAGCTCTCCCAGGGCAGGGATCCATGGCTACACCTTC. V usage is TRBV9 and J usage is TRBJ1-2; perhaps TRBD1 as D (5 bases). The germline V gene has CDR1 SGDLS and CDR2 YYNGEE. The CDR3 spans 15 residues. The V and J ends lost 4 bases and 6 bases respectively, with 19 bases between them.

This chain joins TRBV5-4 and TRBJ2-7; 7 nucleotides align to TRBD2. Germline V lookup: CDR1 SGHNT, CDR2 YYREEE (reference sequence). There are 14 residues in the CDR3. The V and J ends lost 1 base and 7 bases, in that order; junction bases with no gene match: 8. As DNA, the CDR3 is TGTGCCAGCAGCTTGACTAGCGTGCCTGAGGAGCAGTACTTC. This translates into CASSLTSVPEEQYF.

V is TRBV6-2 or TRBV6-3 and J is TRBJ1-5, with 9 nucleotides matching TRBD1. V was pared by 5 bases and J by 5 bases, with 7 bases of the junction left unmatched. The CDR3 is made up of 15 amino acids. Germline assignment: CDR1 MNHEY and CDR2 SVGEGT. The CDR3 loop is CASSKGTGTHQPQHF. The CDR3 nucleotides read TGTGCCAGCAGTAAGGGGACAGGGACACATCAGCCCCAGCATTTT.

CDR3 residues: CASSVISGGAGDTQYF. CDR3 nucleotide sequence: TGTGCCAGCAGCGTAATTAGCGGGGGGGCTGGGGATACGCAGTATTTT. This chain connects TRBV9 to TRBJ2-3, with 11 bases matching TRBD2. Germline V gene lookup returns CDR1 SGDLS and CDR2 YYNGEE. The length of the CDR3 is 16 residues. Germline trimming cut 1 base from V and 6 bases from J; bases unmatched to any gene: 7.

This chain uses TRBV4-1 with TRBJ1-2; 12 positions agree with TRBD1. The CDR3 is made up of 16 amino acids. The germline gives CDR1 MGHRA, CDR2 YSYEKL. V shed 3 bases, J shed 4 bases, and the junction held 6 bases outside the gene matches. The CDR3 region has the DNA TGCGCCAGCAGCCAGCGGGACAGGGGGCCGTTCTATGGCTACACCTTC. As protein: CASSQRDRGPFYGYTF.

V usage is TRBV7-2 and J usage is TRBJ2-1, with TRBD2 matching over 9 bases. V was clipped by 3 bases and J by 0 bases; unmatched bases: 12. The CDR3 loop spans 19 amino acids. Per the germline V gene, CDR1 is SGHTA and CDR2 is FQGNSA. The CDR3 nucleotides read TGTGCCAGCAGCTTGAGGAGCGGGGGGACACTGAGCTCCTACAATGAGCAGTTCTTC. This gives the protein CASSLRSGGTLSSYNEQFF. The full variable domain, in which reference TRBV7-2 and TRBJ2-1 provide the parts outside the CDR3, is GAGVSQSPSNKVTEKGKDVELRCDPISGHTALYWYRQSLGQGLEFLIYFQGNSAPDKSGLPSDRFSAERTGGSVSTLTIQRTQQEDSAVYLCASSLRSGGTLSSYNEQFFGPGTRLTVL.